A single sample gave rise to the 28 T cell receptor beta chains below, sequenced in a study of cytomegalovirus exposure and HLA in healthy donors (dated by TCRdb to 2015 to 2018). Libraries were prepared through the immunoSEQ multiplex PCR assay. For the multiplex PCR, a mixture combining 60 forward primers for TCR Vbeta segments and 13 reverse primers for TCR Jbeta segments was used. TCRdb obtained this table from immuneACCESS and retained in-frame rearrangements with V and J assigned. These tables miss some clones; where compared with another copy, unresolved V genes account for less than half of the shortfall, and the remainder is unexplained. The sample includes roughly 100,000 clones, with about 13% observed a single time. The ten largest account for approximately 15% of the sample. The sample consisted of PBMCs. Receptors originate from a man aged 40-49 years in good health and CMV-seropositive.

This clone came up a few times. Here the CDR3 DNA reads TGTGCCAGCAGCTTTGCGACAAGGACTGAAGCTTTCTTT. This codes for CASSFATRTEAFF. The genes are TRBV7-2 and TRBJ1-1; no clear D. CDR1 and CDR2 (germline): SGHTA, FQGNSA. There are 13 residues in the CDR3. V shed 3 bases and J shed 5 bases, with 10 bases lying between them.

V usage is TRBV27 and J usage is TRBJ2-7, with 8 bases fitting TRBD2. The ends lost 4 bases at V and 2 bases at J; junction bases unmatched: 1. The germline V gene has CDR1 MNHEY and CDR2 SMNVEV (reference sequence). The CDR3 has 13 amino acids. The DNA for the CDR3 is TGTGCCAGCAGTTACGGGAGGGCCTACGAGCAGTACTTC. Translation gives CASSYGRAYEQYF.

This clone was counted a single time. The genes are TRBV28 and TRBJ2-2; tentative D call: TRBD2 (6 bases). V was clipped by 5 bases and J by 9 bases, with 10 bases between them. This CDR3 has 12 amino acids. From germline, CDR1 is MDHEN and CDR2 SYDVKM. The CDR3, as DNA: TGTGCCAGCAGTATACTAGCCCGGGAGCTGTTTTTT. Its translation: CASSILARELFF.

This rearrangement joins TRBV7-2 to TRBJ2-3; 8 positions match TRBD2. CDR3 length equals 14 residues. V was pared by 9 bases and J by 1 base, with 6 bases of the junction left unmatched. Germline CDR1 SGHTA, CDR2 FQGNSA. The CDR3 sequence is CASRRGLGTDTQYF. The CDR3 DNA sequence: TGTGCCAGTCGACGGGGACTAGGCACAGATACGCAGTATTTT.

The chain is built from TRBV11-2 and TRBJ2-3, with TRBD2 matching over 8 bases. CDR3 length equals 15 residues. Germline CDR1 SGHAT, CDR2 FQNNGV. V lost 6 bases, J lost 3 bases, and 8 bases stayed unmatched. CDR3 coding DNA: TGTGCCAGCAGTTTTAGCGGGAAGGTGACAGATACGCAGTATTTT. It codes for CASSFSGKVTDTQYF. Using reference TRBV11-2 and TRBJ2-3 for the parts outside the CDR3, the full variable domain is EAGVAQSPRYKIIEKRQSVAFWCNPISGHATLYWYQQILGQGPKLLIQFQNNGVVDDSQLPKDRFSAERLKGVDSTLKIQPAKLEDSAVYLCASSFSGKVTDTQYFGPGTRLTVL.

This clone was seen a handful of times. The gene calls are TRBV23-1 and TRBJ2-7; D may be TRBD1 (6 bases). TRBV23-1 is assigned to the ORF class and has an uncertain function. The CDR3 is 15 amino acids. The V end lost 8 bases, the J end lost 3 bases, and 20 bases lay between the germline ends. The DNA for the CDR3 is TGCGCCAGCGGGTTACTACAGGGAAACAACTACGAGCAGTACTTC. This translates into CASGLLQGNNYEQYF.

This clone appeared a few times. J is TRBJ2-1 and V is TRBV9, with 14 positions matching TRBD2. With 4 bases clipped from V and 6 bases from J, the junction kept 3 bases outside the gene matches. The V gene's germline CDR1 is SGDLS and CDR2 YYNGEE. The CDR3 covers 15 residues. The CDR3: CASSNGLAGGNEQFF. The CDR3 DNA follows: TGTGCCAGCAGCAACGGACTAGCGGGAGGCAATGAGCAGTTCTTC.

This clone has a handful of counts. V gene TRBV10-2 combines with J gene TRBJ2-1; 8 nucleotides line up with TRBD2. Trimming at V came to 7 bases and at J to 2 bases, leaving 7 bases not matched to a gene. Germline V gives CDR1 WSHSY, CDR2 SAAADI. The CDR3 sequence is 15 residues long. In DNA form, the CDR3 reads TGCGCCAGCACTTCCGGGACTAGACCCTACAATGAGCAGTTCTTC. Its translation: CASTSGTRPYNEQFF.

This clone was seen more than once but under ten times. CDR3: CASSFGQLALQETQYF. The CDR3 nucleotides read TGCGCCAGCAGCTTCGGTCAATTAGCCCTACAAGAGACCCAGTACTTC. The chain combines TRBV5-1 with TRBJ2-5; no definite D call. V lost 2 bases and J lost 2, with 16 bases in between. This CDR3 region has 16 residues. Germline V CDR1 and CDR2: SGHRS, YFSETQ.

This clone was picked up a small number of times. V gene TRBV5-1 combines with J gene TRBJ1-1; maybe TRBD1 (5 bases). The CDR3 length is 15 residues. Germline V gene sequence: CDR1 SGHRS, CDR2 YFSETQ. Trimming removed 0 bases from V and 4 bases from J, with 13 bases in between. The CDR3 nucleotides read TGCGCCAGCAGCTTGGGGGGAGGGGAGGCCACTGAAGCTTTCTTT. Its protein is CASSLGGGEATEAFF.

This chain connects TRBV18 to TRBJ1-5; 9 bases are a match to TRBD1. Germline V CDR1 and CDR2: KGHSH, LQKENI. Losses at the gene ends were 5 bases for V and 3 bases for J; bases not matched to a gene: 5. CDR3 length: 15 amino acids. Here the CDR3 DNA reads TGTGCCAGCTCAGTCGGGACAGGGCTCAATCAGCCCCAGCATTTT. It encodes CASSVGTGLNQPQHF.

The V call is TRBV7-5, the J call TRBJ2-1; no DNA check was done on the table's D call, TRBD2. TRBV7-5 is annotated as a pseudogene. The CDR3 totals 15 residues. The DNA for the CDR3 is TGTGCCAGAAGCTTTCCGGGACTAGTGGGTCGGGAGCAGTTCTTC. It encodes CARSFPGLVGREQFF.

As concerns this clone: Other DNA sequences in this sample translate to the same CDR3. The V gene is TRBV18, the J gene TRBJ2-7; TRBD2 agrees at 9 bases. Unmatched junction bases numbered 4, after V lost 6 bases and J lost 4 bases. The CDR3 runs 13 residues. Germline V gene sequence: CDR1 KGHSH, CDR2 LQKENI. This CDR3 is CASSPSGRYEQYF. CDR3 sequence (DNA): TGTGCCAGCTCCCCAAGCGGGAGGTACGAGCAGTACTTC.

The CDR3 DNA sequence: TGTGCCAGCTCACCATTCACTAGCGGGAGTGCTGGGGCCAACGTCCTGACTTTC. Protein sequence: CASSPFTSGSAGANVLTF. V gene TRBV18 combines with J gene TRBJ2-6; 11 nucleotides match TRBD2. CDR3 size: 18 residues. J lost 2 bases, V lost 2 bases, and 5 bases had no gene match. Germline CDR1 reads KGHSH; CDR2 reads LQKENI.

In DNA, the CDR3 is TGTGCCAGCAGCACCACTAGCGGCCCCCAGGAGACCCAGTACTTC. Translated: CASSTTSGPQETQYF. This chain joins TRBV11-1 and TRBJ2-5; the match to TRBD2 covers 8 bases. The CDR3 runs 15 residues. From germline, CDR1 is SGHAT and CDR2 FQDESV (reference sequence). Unmatched junction bases numbered 10, after V lost 5 bases and J lost 5 bases.

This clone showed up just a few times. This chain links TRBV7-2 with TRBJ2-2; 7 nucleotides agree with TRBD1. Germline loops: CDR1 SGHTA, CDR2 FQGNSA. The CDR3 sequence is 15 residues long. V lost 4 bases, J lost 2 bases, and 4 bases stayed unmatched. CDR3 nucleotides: TGTGCCAGCAGCTCCCGGGACAGCAACACCGGGGAGCTGTTTTTT. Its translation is CASSSRDSNTGELFF. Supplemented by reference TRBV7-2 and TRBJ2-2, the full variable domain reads GAGVSQSPSNKVTEKGKDVELRCDPISGHTALYWYRQSLGQGLEFLIYFQGNSAPDKSGLPSDRFSAERTGGSVSTLTIQRTQQEDSAVYLCASSSRDSNTGELFFGEGSRLTVL.

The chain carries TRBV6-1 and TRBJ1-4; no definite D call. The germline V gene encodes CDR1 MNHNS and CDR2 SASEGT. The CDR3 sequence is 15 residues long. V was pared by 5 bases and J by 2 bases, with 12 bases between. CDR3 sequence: CASSRAGGTNEKLFF. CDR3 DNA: TGTGCCAGCAGTCGGGCGGGAGGGACTAATGAAAAACTGTTTTTT.

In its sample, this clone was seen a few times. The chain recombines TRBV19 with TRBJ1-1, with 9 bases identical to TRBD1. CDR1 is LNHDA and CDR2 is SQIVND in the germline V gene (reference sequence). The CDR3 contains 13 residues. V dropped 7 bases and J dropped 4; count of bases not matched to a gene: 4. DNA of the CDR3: TGTGCCAGTACCACGACAGGGGGCACTGAAGCTTTCTTT. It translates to CASTTTGGTEAFF.

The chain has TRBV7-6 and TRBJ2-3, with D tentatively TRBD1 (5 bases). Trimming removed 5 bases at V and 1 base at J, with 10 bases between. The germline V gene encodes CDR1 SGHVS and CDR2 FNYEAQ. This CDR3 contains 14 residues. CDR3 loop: CASSPEGGTDTQYF. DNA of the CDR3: TGTGCCAGCAGCCCGGAAGGGGGCACAGATACGCAGTATTTT.

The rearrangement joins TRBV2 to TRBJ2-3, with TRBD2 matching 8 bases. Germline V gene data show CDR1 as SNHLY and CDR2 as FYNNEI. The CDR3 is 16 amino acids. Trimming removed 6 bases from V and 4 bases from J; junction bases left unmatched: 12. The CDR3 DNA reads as TGTGCCAGCAGGTCTTCGGGACTAGGCGCGGCAGATACGCAGTATTTT. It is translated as CASRSSGLGAADTQYF.

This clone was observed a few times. The CDR3 loop reads CASSFVLAEKQYF. In nucleotides, the CDR3 is TGTGCCAGCAGCTTTGTTCTAGCGGAAAAGCAGTACTTC. This rearrangement joins TRBV7-9 to TRBJ2-7, with 7 bases lining up with TRBD2. The junction had 7 bases not matched to a gene; V was cut back by 3 bases and J by 8 bases. The germline V gene has CDR1 SEHNR and CDR2 FQNEAQ (reference sequence). The CDR3 is made up of 13 amino acids.

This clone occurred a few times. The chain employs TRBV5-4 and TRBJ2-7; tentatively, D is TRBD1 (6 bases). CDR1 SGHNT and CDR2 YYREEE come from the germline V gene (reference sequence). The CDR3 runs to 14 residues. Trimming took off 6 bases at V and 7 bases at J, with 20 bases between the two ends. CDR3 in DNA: TGTGCCAGCACCACAGGGAAAGGAGTCGGTGAGCAGTACTTC. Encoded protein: CASTTGKGVGEQYF.

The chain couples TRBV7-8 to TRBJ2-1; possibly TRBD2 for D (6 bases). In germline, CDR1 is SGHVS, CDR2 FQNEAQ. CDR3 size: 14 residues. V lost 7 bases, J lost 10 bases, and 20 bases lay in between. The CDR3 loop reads CASTVLIAAREQFF. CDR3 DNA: TGTGCCAGCACCGTATTAATAGCGGCCAGGGAGCAGTTCTTC.

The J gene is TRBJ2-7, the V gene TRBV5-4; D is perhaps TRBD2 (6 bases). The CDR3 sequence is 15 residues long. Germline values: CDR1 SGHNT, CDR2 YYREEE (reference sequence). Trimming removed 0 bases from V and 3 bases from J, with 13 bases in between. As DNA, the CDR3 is TGTGCCAGCAGCTTGGGGGCTAGCGCTAGCTACGAGCAGTACTTC. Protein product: CASSLGASASYEQYF.

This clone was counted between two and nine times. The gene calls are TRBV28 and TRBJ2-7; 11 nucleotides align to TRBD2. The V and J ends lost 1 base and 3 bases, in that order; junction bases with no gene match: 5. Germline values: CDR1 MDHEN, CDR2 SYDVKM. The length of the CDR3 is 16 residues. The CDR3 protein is CASSLLPGLAVYEQYF. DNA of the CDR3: TGTGCCAGCAGTTTATTACCGGGACTAGCGGTCTACGAGCAGTACTTC. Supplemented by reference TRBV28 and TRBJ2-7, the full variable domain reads DVKVTQSSRYLVKRTGEKVFLECVQDMDHENMFWYRQDPGLGLRLIYFSYDVKMKEKGDIPEGYSVSREKKERFSLILESASTNQTSMYLCASSLLPGLAVYEQYFGPGTRLTVT.

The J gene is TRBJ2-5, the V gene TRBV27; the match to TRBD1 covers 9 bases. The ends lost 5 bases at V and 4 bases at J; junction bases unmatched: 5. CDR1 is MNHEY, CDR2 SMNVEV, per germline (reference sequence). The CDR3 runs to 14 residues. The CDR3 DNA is TGTGCCAGCAGTCCCGGGACAGGGTTAGAGACCCAGTACTTC. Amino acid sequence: CASSPGTGLETQYF.

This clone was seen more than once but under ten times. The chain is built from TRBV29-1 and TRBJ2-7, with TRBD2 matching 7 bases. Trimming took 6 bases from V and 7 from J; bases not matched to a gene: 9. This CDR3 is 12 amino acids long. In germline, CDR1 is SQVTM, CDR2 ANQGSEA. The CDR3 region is CSVLARAGEQYF. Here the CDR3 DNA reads TGCAGCGTGCTGGCCCGAGCGGGGGAGCAGTACTTC.

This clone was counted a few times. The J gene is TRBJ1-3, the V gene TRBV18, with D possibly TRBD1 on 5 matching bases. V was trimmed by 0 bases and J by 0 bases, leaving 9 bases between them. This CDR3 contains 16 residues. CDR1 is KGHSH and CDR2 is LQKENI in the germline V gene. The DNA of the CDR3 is TGTGCCAGCTCACCACCGACAGCCACCTCTGGAAACACCATATATTTT. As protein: CASSPPTATSGNTIYF.